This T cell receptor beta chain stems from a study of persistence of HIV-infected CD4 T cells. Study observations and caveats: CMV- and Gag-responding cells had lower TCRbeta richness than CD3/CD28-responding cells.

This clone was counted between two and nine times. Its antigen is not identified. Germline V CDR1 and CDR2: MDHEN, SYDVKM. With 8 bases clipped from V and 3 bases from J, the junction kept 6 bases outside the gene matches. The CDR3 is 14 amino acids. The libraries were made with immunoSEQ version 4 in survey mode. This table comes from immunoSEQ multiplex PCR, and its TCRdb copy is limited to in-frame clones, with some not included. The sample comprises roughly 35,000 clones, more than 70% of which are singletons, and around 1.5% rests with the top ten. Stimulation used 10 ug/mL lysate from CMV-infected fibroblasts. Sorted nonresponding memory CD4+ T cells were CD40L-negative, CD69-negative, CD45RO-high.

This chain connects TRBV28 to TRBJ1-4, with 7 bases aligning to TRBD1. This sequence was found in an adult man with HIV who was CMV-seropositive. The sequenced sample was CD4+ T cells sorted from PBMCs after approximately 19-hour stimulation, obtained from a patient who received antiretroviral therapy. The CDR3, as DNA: TGTGCCAGCGGGCAGGGGGGGGCTAATGAAAAACTGTTTTTT. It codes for CASGQGGANEKLFF.